The present T cell receptor (beta chain) was sequenced within a study of Graves' ophthalmopathy and Graves' hyperthyroidism. Findings of the study overall: Blood also harbored most expanded thyroid clonotypes above 0.001 frequency. Predictions made by the model for ophthalmopathy progression reached approximately 70% sensitivity and approximately 72% specificity.

V lost 6 bases and J lost 7; bases outside the gene matches: 12. The CDR3 contains 15 residues. Per the germline V gene, CDR1 is MNHEY and CDR2 is SVGEGT. This clonotype has just a few counts. Its specificity is not known. TCR beta CDR3 regions were amplified from RNA transcripts. HTBI primers were used in a first-round RT-PCR, which preceded a second-round multiplex PCR. TCRdb called the multiplex PCR reads again in MiXCR, with one record for every CDR3 protein. The sample holds a few hundred thousand distinct CDR3 sequences, approximately 15% seen once. Researchers turned away patients with other autoimmune diseases, uncontrolled infections, pregnancy or lactation. Thyroid ultrasound, orbital computed tomography, TRAb, serum thyroxine and clinical symptoms formed the basis of diagnosis.

V is TRBV6-2 or TRBV6-3 and J is TRBJ2-3, with 8 bases that match TRBD2. The TCR sequence derives from a woman aged 18-29 years with stable Graves' hyperthyroidism. Sequenced: peripheral blood. The DNA of the CDR3 is TGTGCCAGCAGGCTCGGACTAGCCTCATCCTATACGCAGTATTTT. Translating it yields CASRLGLASSYTQYF.